Sequencing of this T cell receptor beta chain was carried out in a study of blood T cell repertoires in COVID-19 (dated by TCRdb to 2018 to 2021). In terms of the full investigation: The collaborator samples originated in the United States, Italy and Spain and spanned the acute and convalescent phases of COVID-19. The prospective study material was composed of cDNA or gDNA derived from T cells, B-cell-depleted T cells, or PBMCs. Subjects who had been exposed to COVID-19, were actively infected with it, or had recovered from it provided the deeply sampled blood TCRbeta repertoires that made up the dataset. The repertoires were released in a freely available public database meant as a resource for research on the immune response to SARS-CoV-2. The samples were drawn from two sources: the first 160 participants of the ongoing ImmuneRACE study, and 1,200 or so subjects contributed by 6 global collaborators. A de-identified subject ID, COVID-19 status, age in years and sex were almost always included in the sample metadata. Where available, HLA class I and class II types were obtained from metadata supplied by the sample provider rather than from assay-based typing. The paper's findings and limits, for the study overall: How much clinical and demographic metadata was included differed by source and by participant, and the metadata was provided uncurated.

TCRbeta CDR3 regions were amplified from genomic DNA by means of the immunoSEQ Assay, a bias-controlled multiplex PCR. Processing in the source paper ran as follows. Within the assay, amplification of reference gene primers was used to estimate how many nucleated cells each sample contained. Sequence reads were collapsed and filtered to measure the absolute abundance of every unique TCRbeta CDR3 rearrangement. For each sample, productive Simpson clonality was calculated by taking the square root of Simpson's diversity index across productive rearrangements. Drawn from immuneACCESS, this table holds only the in-frame rearrangements with V and J called that TCRdb kept. Clones are partly lost; checked studies trace under half to an unresolved V gene and leave the rest unexplained. V, J and clone size are taken as reported in that table, and D and trimming were inferred from the DNA itself. The sample table holds tens of thousands of clones, of which around 80% were seen once. The ten largest clones capture about 26% of the sample.

Taken from cysteine to phenylalanine, the CDR3 has 13 residues. Solely the CDR3 DNA is kept, with 39 bases framed from the first base. CDR1 and CDR2 are drawn from the germline V gene (reference sequence): LGHDT, YNNKEL. Trimming at the junction amounts to 1 base on V and 5 bases on J, and the germline ends lie 9 bases apart. Collaborating institutions collected whole blood in K2EDTA tubes following their own protocols. Collaborator samples were shipped for TCRbeta analysis as frozen whole blood, isolated PBMCs, or DNA extracted from either sample type. On this clone: Which antigen it targets is not known. No base quality information exists; no much larger clone differs at one position.

The TCR sequence derives from a man aged 60 to 75 with active or convalescent COVID-19. Here the chain combines TRBV3-1 (or the pseudogene TRBV3-2) and TRBJ2-7, with a weak D call of TRBD1 (5 bases match). Sequences were obtained from peripheral blood. Here is the DNA: TGTGCCAGCAGCCAAGTGGGGCCGAACGAGCAGTACTTC. The encoded protein is CASSQVGPNEQYF.